These 13 T cell receptor beta chains were all obtained from the same sample, sequenced in a study of blood T cell repertoires in COVID-19. TCRdb's table, derived via immunoSEQ multiplex PCR, lists solely in-frame clones and lacks some. The sample lists 270,000 or so clones, over 70% occurring once. Sample: peripheral blood. These receptors all stem from a human donor in a cohort sampled during active COVID-19.

The gene calls are TRBV11-2 and TRBJ2-3; 8 bases map to TRBD2. After removal of 1 base from V and 5 bases from J, the junction contained 11 bases not matched to a gene. Per germline, CDR1 SGHAT and CDR2 FQNNGV. The CDR3 extends over 17 amino acids. This chain's CDR3 is CASSLVPSGGWGDTQYF. As DNA, the CDR3 is TGTGCCAGCAGCTTAGTGCCGAGCGGGGGCTGGGGAGATACGCAGTATTTT.

V gene TRBV6-5 combines with J gene TRBJ1-1; D unresolved. The CDR3 length is 15 residues. Germline CDR1 reads MNHEY; CDR2 reads SVGAGI. V was clipped by 5 bases and J by 4 bases, with 17 bases between them. The CDR3 protein is CASSITVRAATEAFF. CDR3 nucleotides: TGTGCCAGCAGTATTACTGTGAGGGCTGCCACTGAAGCTTTCTTT.

The CDR3 DNA reads TGTGCCATCAGTGGGCCTAGCGCCTACGAGCAGTACTTC. This gives the protein CAISGPSAYEQYF. The chain couples TRBV10-3 to TRBJ2-7; possibly TRBD2 for D (6 bases). CDR1 is ENHRY, CDR2 SYGVKD, per germline. V lost 4 bases and J lost 2, with 9 bases in between. The CDR3 runs 13 residues.

Remarks on this clone: Different DNA sequences within this sample yield the same CDR3. V is TRBV12-3 or TRBV12-4 and J is TRBJ1-5; D not resolved. The CDR3 has 13 amino acids. V lost 3 bases to trimming and J lost 2 bases, with 5 bases between them. The CDR3, as DNA: TGTGCCAGCAGTTTTAGCGGCAATCAGCCCCAGCATTTT. Encoded protein: CASSFSGNQPQHF.

The sample holds one count of this clone. The chain employs TRBV9 and TRBJ2-4; D gene uncertain. V was clipped by 0 bases and J by 7 bases, with 5 bases between them. The germline gives CDR1 SGDLS, CDR2 YYNGEE. This CDR3 has 12 residues. This chain's CDR3 is CASSVVSNIQYF. The CDR3 region has the DNA TGTGCCAGCAGCGTAGTCAGTAACATTCAGTACTTC.

This clone appeared a few times. The rearrangement uses TRBV19 and TRBJ2-7, with a weak D call TRBD2 (6 bases). The V gene lost 1 base and the J gene lost 2 bases, with 9 bases spanning the gap. This CDR3 is built from 14 residues. Germline CDR1 is LNHDA and CDR2 is SQIVND (reference sequence). CDR3 nucleotide sequence: TGTGCCAGTAGTATAGGGACTAAGGCCTACGAGCAGTACTTC. This codes for CASSIGTKAYEQYF.

The rearrangement links TRBV4-2 to TRBJ2-1; the D gene is possibly TRBD2 (5 bases). Germline lookup yields CDR1 LGHNA and CDR2 YNFKEQ. The CDR3 sequence is 15 residues long. Between the trimmed V and J ends, which lost 1 base and 4 bases, there was a span of 11 bases. The CDR3: CASSQGGYDYNEQFF. CDR3 DNA sequence: TGTGCCAGCAGCCAAGGAGGGTATGATTACAATGAGCAGTTCTTC.

This sequence joins TRBV3-1 (or the pseudogene TRBV3-2) and TRBJ2-3; a possible D gene is TRBD2 (5 bases). The V end was cut by 0 bases, the J end by 3 bases, with 7 bases between. This CDR3 comprises 14 residues. Germline V CDR1 and CDR2: LGHDT, YNNKEL (reference sequence). As DNA, the CDR3 is TGTGCCAGCAGCCAAGATCCGGGAACAGATACGCAGTATTTT. Amino acid sequence: CASSQDPGTDTQYF.

The rearrangement uses TRBV11-3 and TRBJ1-1; D might be TRBD1 (5 bases). The germline V gene encodes CDR1 SGHNT and CDR2 YENEEA. The CDR3 runs to 14 residues. V lost 4 bases, J lost 3 bases, and 12 bases lay in between. The CDR3 DNA sequence: TGTGCCAGCAGCTCTTCTGGGGCGGACACTGAAGCTTTCTTT. This translates into CASSSSGADTEAFF.

This chain connects TRBV2 to TRBJ2-1; no clear D gene. Germline lookup yields CDR1 SNHLY and CDR2 FYNNEI. The CDR3 is 13 residues long. V lost 6 bases to trimming and J lost 6 bases, with 12 bases between them. The CDR3 DNA sequence: TGTGCCAGCAGGATGGCGGCGGTCAATGAGCAGTTCTTC. Translated, it gives CASRMAAVNEQFF. The variable domain in full, completed from reference TRBV2 and TRBJ2-1, reads EPEVTQTPSHQVTQMGQEVILRCVPISNHLYFYWYRQILGQKVEFLVSFYNNEISEKSEIFDDQFSVERPDGSNFTLKIRSTKLEDSAMYFCASRMAAVNEQFFGPGTRLTVL.

This clone was observed once. The chain links TRBV24-1 to TRBJ2-7, with D tentatively TRBD1 (5 bases). The germline CDR1 and CDR2 sequences are KGHDR and SFDVKD. V shed 5 bases and J shed 5 bases, with 6 bases lying between them. The CDR3 runs to 11 residues. CDR3 nucleotide sequence: TGTGCCACCAGTGTAGGGGACGAGCAGTACTTC. Translating it yields CATSVGDEQYF.

V usage is TRBV11-1 and J usage is TRBJ1-1; D gene unclear. Trimming stripped 2 bases from V and 1 base from J, with 14 bases between. Germline assignment: CDR1 SGHAT and CDR2 FQDESV (reference sequence). The length of the CDR3 is 16 residues. For the CDR3, the DNA is TGTGCCAGCAGCTTAAGTGTCGGCCTAGGGAACACTGAAGCTTTCTTT. This gives the protein CASSLSVGLGNTEAFF.

The chain recombines TRBV7-9 with TRBJ1-3; 7 bases line up with TRBD1. Germline V gene lookup returns CDR1 SEHNR and CDR2 FQNEAQ (reference sequence). CDR3 length equals 16 residues. The V segment lost 4 bases and the J segment 3 bases; nucleotides outside the gene matches: 9. The CDR3 DNA reads TGTGCCAGCAGCTCTATAGGGACAGTAGGTGGAAACACCATATATTTT. It is translated as CASSSIGTVGGNTIYF.